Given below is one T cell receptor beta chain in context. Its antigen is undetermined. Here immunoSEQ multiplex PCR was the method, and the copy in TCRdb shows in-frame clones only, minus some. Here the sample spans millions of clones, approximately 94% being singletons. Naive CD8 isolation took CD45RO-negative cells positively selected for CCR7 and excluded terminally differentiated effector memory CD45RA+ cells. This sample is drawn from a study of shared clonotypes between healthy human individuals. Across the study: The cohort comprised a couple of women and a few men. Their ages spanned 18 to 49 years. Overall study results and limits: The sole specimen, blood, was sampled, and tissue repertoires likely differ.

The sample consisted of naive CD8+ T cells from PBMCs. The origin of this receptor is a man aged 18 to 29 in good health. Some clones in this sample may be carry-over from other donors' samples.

Here the CDR3 reads CASSSGGRYNIQYF. CDR3 bases: TGTGCCAGCAGTTCAGGGGGCCGGTACAACATTCAGTACTTC. V usage is TRBV27 and J usage is TRBJ2-4; 8 nucleotides agree with TRBD1. Per germline, CDR1 MNHEY and CDR2 SMNVEV (reference sequence). CDR3 length equals 14 residues. Unmatched junction bases numbered 6, after V lost 4 bases and J lost 7 bases.